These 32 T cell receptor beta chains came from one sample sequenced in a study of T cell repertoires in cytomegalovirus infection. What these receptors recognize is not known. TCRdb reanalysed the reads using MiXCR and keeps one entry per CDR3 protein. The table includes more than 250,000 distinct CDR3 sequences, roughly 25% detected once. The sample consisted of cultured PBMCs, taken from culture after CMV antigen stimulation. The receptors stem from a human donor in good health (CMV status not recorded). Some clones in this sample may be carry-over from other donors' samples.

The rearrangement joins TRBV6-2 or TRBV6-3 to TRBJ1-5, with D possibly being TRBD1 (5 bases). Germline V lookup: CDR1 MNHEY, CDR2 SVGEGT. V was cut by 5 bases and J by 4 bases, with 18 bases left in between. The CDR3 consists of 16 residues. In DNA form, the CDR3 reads TGTGCCAGCAGTGCAAAGGGGAGGTTTTGGAATCAGCCCCAGCATTTT. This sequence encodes CASSAKGRFWNQPQHF.

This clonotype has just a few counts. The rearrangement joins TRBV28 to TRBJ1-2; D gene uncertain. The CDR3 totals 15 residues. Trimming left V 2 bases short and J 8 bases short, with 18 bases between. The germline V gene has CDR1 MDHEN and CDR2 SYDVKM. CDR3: CASSLVAGTLGGYTF. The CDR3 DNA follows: TGTGCCAGCAGTTTAGTGGCAGGCACCTTAGGGGGCTACACCTTC.

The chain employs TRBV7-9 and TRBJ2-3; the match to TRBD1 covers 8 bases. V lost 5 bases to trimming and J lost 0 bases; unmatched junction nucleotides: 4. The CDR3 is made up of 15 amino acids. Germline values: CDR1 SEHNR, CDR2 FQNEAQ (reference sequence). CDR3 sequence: CASSRQGSSTDTQYF. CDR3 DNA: TGTGCCAGCAGCCGACAGGGGTCAAGCACAGATACGCAGTATTTT.

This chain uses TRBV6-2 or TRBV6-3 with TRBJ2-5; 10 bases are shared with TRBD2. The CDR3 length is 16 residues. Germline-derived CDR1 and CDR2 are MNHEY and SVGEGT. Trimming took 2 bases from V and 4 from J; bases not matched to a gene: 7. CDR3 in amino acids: CASSYGASGSRETQYF. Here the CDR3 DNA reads TGTGCCAGCAGTTACGGCGCTAGCGGGAGTCGAGAGACCCAGTACTTC.

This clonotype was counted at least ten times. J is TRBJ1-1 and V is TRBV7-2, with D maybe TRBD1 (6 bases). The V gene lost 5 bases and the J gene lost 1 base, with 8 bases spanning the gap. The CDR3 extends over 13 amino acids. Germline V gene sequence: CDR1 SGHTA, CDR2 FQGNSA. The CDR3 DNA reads TGTGCCAGCAGCACACAGGGGAACACTGAAGCTTTCTTT. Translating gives CASSTQGNTEAFF.

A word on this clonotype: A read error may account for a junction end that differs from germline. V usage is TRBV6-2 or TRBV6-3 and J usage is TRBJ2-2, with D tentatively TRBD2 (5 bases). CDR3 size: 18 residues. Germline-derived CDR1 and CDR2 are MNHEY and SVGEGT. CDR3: CASSYNALRALNIGELFF. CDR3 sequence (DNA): TGTGCCAGCAGTTACAATGCCTTGCGGGCATTGAACATCGGGGAGCTGTTTTTT.

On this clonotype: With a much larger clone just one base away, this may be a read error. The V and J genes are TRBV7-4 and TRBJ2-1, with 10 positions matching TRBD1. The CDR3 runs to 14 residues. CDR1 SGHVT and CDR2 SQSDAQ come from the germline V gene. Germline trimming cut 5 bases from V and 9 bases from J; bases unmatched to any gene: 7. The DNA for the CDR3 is TGTGCCAGCAGCGCGACAGGGGGCCCGATTGAGCAGTTCTTC. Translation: CASSATGGPIEQFF.

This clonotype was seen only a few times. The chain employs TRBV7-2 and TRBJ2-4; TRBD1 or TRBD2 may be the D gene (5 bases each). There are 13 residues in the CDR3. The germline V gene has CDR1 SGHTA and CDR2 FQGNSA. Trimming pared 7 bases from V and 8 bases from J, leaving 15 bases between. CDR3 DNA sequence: TGTGCCAGCAAAATTCAGGGAGCCGACATTCAGTACTTC. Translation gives CASKIQGADIQYF.

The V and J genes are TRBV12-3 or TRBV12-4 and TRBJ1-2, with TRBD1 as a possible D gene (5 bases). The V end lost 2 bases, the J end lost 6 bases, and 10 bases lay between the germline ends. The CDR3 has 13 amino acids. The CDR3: CASSLTGGDGYTF. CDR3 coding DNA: TGTGCCAGCAGTTTAACGGGGGGAGATGGCTACACCTTC.

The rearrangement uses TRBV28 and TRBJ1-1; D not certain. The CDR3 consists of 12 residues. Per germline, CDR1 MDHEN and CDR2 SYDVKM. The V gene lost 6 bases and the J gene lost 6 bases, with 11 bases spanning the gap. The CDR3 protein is CASRPLPSEAFF. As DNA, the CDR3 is TGTGCCAGCAGACCCCTTCCTTCTGAAGCTTTCTTT.

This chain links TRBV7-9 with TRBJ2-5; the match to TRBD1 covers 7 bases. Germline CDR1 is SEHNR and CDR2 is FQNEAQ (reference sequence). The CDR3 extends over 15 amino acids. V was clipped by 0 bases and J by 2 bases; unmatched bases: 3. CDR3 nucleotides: TGTGCCAGCAGCTTAGCGCAGGGACAGCAAGAGACCCAGTACTTC. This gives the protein CASSLAQGQQETQYF.

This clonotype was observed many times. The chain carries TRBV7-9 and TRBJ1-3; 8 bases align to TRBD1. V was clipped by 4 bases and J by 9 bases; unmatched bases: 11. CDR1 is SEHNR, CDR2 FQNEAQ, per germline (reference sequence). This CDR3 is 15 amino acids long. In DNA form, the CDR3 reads TGTGCCAGCAGCTCCGATCCTTCGACAGGGGTCACCATATATTTT. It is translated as CASSSDPSTGVTIYF.

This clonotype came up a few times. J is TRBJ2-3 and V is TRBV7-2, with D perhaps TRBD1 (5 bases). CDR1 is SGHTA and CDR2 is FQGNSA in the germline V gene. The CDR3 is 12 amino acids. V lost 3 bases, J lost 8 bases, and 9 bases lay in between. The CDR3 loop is CASSFRGTTQYF. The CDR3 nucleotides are TGTGCCAGCAGCTTTAGGGGCACTACGCAGTATTTT.

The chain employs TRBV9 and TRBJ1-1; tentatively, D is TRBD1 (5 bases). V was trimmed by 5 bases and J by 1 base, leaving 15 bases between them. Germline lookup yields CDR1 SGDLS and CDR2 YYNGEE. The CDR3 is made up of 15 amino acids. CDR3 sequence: CASSPTGGTNTEAFF. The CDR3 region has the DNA TGTGCCAGCAGTCCTACGGGGGGGACGAACACTGAAGCTTTCTTT.

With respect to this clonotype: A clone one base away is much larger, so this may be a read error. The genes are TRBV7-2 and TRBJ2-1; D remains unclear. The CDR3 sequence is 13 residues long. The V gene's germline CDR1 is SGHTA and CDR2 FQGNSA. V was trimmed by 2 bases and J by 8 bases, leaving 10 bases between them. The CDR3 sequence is CASSLLPRHEQFF. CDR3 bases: TGTGCCAGCAGCTTACTTCCTAGACATGAGCAGTTCTTC.

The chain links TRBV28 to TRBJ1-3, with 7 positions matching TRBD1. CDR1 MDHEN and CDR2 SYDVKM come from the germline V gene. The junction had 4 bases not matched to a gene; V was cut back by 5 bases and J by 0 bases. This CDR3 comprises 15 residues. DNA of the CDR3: TGTGCCAGCAGTATTTGGACAGGCTCTGGAAACACCATATATTTT. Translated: CASSIWTGSGNTIYF. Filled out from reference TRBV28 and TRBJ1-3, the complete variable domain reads DVKVTQSSRYLVKRTGEKVFLECVQDMDHENMFWYRQDPGLGLRLIYFSYDVKMKEKGDIPEGYSVSREKKERFSLILESASTNQTSMYLCASSIWTGSGNTIYFGEGSWLTVV.

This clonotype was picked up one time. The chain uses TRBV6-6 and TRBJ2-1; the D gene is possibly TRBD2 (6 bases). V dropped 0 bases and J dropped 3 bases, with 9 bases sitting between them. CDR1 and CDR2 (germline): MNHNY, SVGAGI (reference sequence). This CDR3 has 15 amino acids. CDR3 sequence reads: CASSYSTGSYNEQFF. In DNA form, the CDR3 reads TGTGCCAGCAGTTACTCAACCGGGAGCTACAATGAGCAGTTCTTC.

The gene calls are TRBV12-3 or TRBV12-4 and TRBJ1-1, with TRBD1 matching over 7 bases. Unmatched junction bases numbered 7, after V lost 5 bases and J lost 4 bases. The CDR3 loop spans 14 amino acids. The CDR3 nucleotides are TGTGCCAGCAGTCTGGACAGGACGATCACTGAAGCTTTCTTT. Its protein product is CASSLDRTITEAFF.

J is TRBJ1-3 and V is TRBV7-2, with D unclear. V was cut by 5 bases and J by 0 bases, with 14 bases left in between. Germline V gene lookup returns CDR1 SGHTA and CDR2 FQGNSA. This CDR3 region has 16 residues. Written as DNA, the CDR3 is TGTGCCAGCAGCCCGTACCATACTACCTCTGGAAACACCATATATTTT. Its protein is CASSPYHTTSGNTIYF.

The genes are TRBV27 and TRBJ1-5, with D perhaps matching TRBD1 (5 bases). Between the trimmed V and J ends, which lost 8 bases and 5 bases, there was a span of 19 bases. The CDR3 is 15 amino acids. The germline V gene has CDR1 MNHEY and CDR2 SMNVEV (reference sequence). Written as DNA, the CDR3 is TGTGCCAGCCTTCTACGAGCCGGGACGGATCAGCCCCAGCATTTT. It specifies CASLLRAGTDQPQHF.

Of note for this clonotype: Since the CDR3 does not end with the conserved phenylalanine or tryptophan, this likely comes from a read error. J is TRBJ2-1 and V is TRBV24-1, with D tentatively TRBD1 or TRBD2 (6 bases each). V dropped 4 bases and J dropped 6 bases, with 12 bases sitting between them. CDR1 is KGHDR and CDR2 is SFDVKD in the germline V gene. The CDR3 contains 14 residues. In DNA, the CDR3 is TGTGCCACCAGTGAACTAGGGGGGTTCAATGAGCAGTTCCTC. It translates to CATSELGGFNEQFL.

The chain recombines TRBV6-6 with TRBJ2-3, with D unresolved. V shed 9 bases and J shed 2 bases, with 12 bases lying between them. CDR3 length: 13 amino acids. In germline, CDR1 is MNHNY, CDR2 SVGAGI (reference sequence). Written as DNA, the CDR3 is TGTGCCAGTCGGACGGACCTCACAGATACGCAGTATTTT. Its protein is CASRTDLTDTQYF.

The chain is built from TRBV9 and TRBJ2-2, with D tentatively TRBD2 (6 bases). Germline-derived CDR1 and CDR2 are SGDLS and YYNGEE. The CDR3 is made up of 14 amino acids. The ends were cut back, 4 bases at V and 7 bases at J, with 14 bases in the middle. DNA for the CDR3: TGTGCCAGCAGCCCCGGACTACCTAGCGGGGAGCTGTTTTTT. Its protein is CASSPGLPSGELFF.

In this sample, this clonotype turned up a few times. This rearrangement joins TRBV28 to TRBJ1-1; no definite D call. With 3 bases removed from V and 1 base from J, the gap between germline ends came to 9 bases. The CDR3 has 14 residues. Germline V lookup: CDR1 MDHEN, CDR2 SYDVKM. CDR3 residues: CASSFADTNTEAFF. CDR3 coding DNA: TGTGCCAGCAGTTTTGCGGATACGAACACTGAAGCTTTCTTT.

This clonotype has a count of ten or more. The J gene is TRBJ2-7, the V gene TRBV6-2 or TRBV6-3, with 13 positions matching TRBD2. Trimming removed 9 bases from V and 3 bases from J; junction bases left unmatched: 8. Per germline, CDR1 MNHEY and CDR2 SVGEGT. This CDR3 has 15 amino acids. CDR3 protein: CASTAGLAGRYEQYV. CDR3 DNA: TGTGCCAGTACTGCGGGACTAGCGGGACGCTACGAGCAGTACGTC.

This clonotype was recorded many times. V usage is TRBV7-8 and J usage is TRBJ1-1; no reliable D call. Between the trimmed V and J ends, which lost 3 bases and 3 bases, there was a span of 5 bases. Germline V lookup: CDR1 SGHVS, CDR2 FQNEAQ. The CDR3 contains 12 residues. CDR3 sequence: CASSFRDTEAFF. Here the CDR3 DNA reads TGTGCCAGCAGCTTTCGGGACACTGAAGCTTTCTTT.

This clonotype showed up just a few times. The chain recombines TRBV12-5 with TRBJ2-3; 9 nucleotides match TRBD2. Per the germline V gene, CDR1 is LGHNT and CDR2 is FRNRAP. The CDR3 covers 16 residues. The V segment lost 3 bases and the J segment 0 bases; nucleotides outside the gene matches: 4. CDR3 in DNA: TGTGCTAGTGGTTTAAGACTAGCGGACAGCACAGATACGCAGTATTTT. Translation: CASGLRLADSTDTQYF.

The CDR3 bases are TGTGCCAGCAGCTTCAGGGGCATAACGAACACTGAAGCTTTCTTT. Protein: CASSFRGITNTEAFF. The V call is TRBV5-5, the J call TRBJ1-1; possible D gene TRBD1, 6 bases. Germline CDR1 is SGHKS and CDR2 is YYEKEE (reference sequence). This CDR3 comprises 15 residues. Trimming stripped 2 bases from V and 1 base from J, with 12 bases between.

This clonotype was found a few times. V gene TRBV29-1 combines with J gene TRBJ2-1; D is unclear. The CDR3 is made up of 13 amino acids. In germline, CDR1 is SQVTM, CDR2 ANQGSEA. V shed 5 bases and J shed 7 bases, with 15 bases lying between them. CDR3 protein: CSVSPQARNEQFF. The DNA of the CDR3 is TGCAGCGTTTCGCCCCAAGCTCGTAATGAGCAGTTCTTC.

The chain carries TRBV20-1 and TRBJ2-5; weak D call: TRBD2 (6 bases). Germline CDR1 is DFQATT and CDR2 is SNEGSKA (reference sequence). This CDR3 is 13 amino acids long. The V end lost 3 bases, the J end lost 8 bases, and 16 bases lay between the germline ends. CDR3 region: CSASLTEGRTQYF. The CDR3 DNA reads TGCAGTGCTAGCCTAACGGAGGGGAGAACCCAGTACTTC.

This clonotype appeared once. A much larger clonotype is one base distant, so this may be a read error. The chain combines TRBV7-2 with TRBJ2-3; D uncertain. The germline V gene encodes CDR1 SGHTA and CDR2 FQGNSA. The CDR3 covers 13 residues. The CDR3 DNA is TGTGACAGCAGCTTGGACCCCGGAAATACGCAGTATTTT. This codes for CDSSLDPGNTQYF.

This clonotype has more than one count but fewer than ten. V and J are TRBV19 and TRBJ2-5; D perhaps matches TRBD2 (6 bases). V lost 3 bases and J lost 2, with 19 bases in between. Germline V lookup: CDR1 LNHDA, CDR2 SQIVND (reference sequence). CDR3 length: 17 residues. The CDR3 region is CASSMGFSGKMQETQYF. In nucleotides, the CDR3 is TGTGCCAGTAGTATGGGGTTTAGCGGAAAGATGCAAGAGACCCAGTACTTC.